This T cell receptor (beta chain) was captured by sequencing in a study of cytomegalovirus exposure and HLA in healthy donors. At the level of the study: Within the Caucasian-associated ancestry cluster were around 81% of the roughly 380 genotyped donors.

Both 60 Vbeta primers and 13 Jbeta primers went into the PCR. Some clones are missing from TCRdb's copy, which holds only in-frame ones; the method was immunoSEQ multiplex PCR. This table holds under 200,000 clones, 80% to 90% found once. The sample taken for sequencing was PBMCs. This TCR derives from a man between 18 and 29 years old in good health and CMV-seropositive.

The CDR3 DNA reads as TGTGCCAGCAGCTTATTTCTGGACAGGGCTAATTCACCCCTCCACTTT. As protein: CASSLFLDRANSPLHF. The chain combines TRBV7-8 with TRBJ1-6; TRBD1 agrees at 8 bases. CDR3 length: 16 residues. With 2 bases clipped from V and 6 bases from J, the junction kept 6 bases outside the gene matches. Germline CDR1 is SGHVS and CDR2 is FQNEAQ. The full variable domain, in which reference TRBV7-8 and TRBJ1-6 provide the parts outside the CDR3, is GAGVSQSPRYKVAKRGQDVALRCDPISGHVSLFWYQQALGQGPEFLTYFQNEAQLDKSGLPSDRFFAERPEGSVSTLKIQRTQQEDSAVYLCASSLFLDRANSPLHFGNGTRLTVT.